This TCR beta chain was identified during a study of Graves' ophthalmopathy and Graves' hyperthyroidism. Study results and limitations: A 13-signature model separated ophthalmopathy from stable hyperthyroidism, reaching 87.88% sensitivity and roughly 81% specificity cross-validated. Ophthalmopathy progression prediction by the model yielded a sensitivity of about 70% and a specificity of around 72%.

In its sample, this clonotype was seen many times. Its cognate antigen is unknown. Patients were excluded if they had other autoimmune diseases or uncontrolled infections, and likewise if pregnancy or lactation applied. Transcripts of RNA were the source for amplifying TCR beta CDR3 regions. The library came from an HTBI-primed first-round RT-PCR and a second-round multiplex PCR. Via MiXCR, TCRdb re-called the multiplex PCR reads, giving one row per CDR3 protein. The sample contains almost 40,000 distinct CDR3 sequences, approximately 53% of which appear only once. The receptor was isolated from an adult woman with stable Graves' hyperthyroidism. The sample was peripheral blood.

CDR3 DNA: TGTGCCAGCAGTTTAGGGCGCGGGACTAGCAGCACCGGGGAGCTGTTTTTT. This encodes CASSLGRGTSSTGELFF. The V gene is TRBV12-3 or TRBV12-4, the J gene TRBJ2-2, with 9 bases that match TRBD2. CDR3 length: 17 amino acids. Trimming removed 1 base from V and 4 bases from J; junction bases left unmatched: 7.